This TCR beta chain was sequenced during a study of blood T cell repertoires in COVID-19. Turning to the study itself: Sites in the United States, Italy and Spain provided acute and convalescent COVID-19 samples. PBMCs, B-cell-depleted T cells, or T cells were the source of the cDNA or gDNA that made up the material.

The study assigned cohorts using participant-reported clinical history. Recovered status in Cohort 3 required two negative PCRs, clearance, or symptom resolution. This clone was counted once. Libraries were prepared by immunoSEQ multiplex PCR; TCRdb keeps only in-frame clonotypes and omits some of them. The repertoire consists of 170,000 or so clones, with around 85% occurring once and the leading ten covering approximately 6.2%. CDR1 and CDR2 from the germline V gene are SGHRS and YFSETQ. V lost 8 bases to trimming and J lost 6 bases; unmatched junction nucleotides: 13. There are 15 residues in the CDR3.

The source material was PBMCs or T cells enriched from blood (not recorded which). The TCR originated in a man aged 35-49 years who had recovered from COVID-19. The chain couples TRBV5-1 to TRBJ2-2; 7 nucleotides line up with TRBD1. The CDR3 DNA sequence: TGCGCCAGTCGCCGAGGGGGCGAATCCGCCGGGGAGCTGTTTTTT. It specifies CASRRGGESAGELFF. The full variable domain, in which reference TRBV5-1 and TRBJ2-2 provide the parts outside the CDR3, is KAGVTQTPRYLIKTRGQQVTLSCSPISGHRSVSWYQQTPGQGLQFLFEYFSETQRNKGNFPGRFSGRQFSNSRSEMNVSTLELGDSALYLCASRRGGESAGELFFGEGSRLTVL.